This entry describes one T cell receptor beta chain. Its antigen specificity is not known. There are no base qualities to consult, and no much larger clone falls within one base. Spanning cysteine to phenylalanine, the CDR3 consists of 16 amino acids. This entry keeps only the CDR3 DNA: 48 bases, framed from base 1. Based on the germline V gene, the CDR1 and CDR2 sequences are SGHDN and FVKESK. At the junction V is shortened by 0 bases and J by 2 bases, with 11 bases in between. This sample was included in a study of T cell clonotyping in hematopoietic cell transplantation (dated by TCRdb to about 2021). General notes on the study: Pretransplant recipient samples were obtained after cytoreduction. The study collected around 130 blood samples from 35 consecutive transplant recipients and their related donors. Patient recruitment ran from 2015 to early 2017, and follow-up continued until late 2020 or death.

The time point label, as the study defines it: recipient sample about 28 days before transplant, after cytoreduction. Blood from recipients was drawn roughly 28 days before transplant, then again at days 30, 100 and 180 after transplant. Nuclei Lysis Solution was used to extract genomic DNA from fresh or cryopreserved unfractionated peripheral blood mononuclear cells. TCR beta CDR3 regions were amplified from genomic DNA with the immunoSEQ assay, a bias-controlled multiplex PCR using V- and J-specific primers. In a second PCR step, the CDR3 amplicons were tagged with a proprietary barcode plus Illumina adapter sequences. An Illumina MiSeq instrument was used to sequence the CDR3 libraries. From the authors' description of their analysis: Export and quality control were done with immunoSEQ Analyzer 3.0, while downstream analyses used R Bioconductor and Immunarch. Only productive rearrangements in the normalized downsampled data set were used to calculate repertoire metrics. In the normalized cohort, clonotypes with more than 5 templates were defined as pathologically expanded. The Inverse Simpson Index served as the measure of repertoire diversity. To capture all clonotypes, the CMV-specificity analyses were run on the non-normalized data set. The table comes from immuneACCESS by way of TCRdb, which keeps in-frame sequences with V and J called. Part of the clones is missing from these tables; in studies checked, under half for an unresolved V gene and the rest for unknown reasons. V and J calls and clone size are as listed in that table; D and trimming were resolved from the DNA. A total of about 76,000 clones appear in this sample, almost 97% of them only once. The ten biggest clones cover under 2% of the sample.

General conclusions and limits of the study: Broader TCR repertoire diversity after transplant was predicted by Inverse Simpson Index values from donors and from recipients before transplant. After transplant, TCR diversity in recipients dropped, and pathologically expanded clonotypes climbed progressively between day 30 and day 180. Sample size was limited, and cells were not sorted, so CD4 and CD8 repertoire contributions could not be separated. Only a small fraction of recipient repertoires overlapped donor repertoires, with over 95% appearing de novo at the given depth.

This sequence was found in a woman in her forties or fifties with acute myeloid leukemia. Some clones in this sample may be carry-over from other donors' samples. The sequence links TRBV14 to TRBJ1-3, with the identity of the D gene unclear. The specimen was peripheral blood mononuclear cells, collected before stem cell transplant. DNA sequence: TGTGCCAGCAGCCAAGAGAGGGTTCCGACTGGAAACACCATATATTTT. This gives the protein CASSQERVPTGNTIYF.